These T cell receptor beta chains were read from a single sample in a study of CD8+ T cells in alopecia areata. Method: immunoSEQ multiplex PCR; TCRdb's copy keeps in-frame clones and lacks some. The repertoire holds some 110,000 clones, with roughly two thirds as singletons. The specimen was CD4+ T cells sorted from blood. All receptors come from a human donor in good health. The CDR3 runs from the conserved cysteine through the conserved F or W. D genes are given only for firm matches. A row's size may be missing; if present it is once, few, many or a size class.

-	TRBV11-2	TRBJ2-1	-	TGTGCCAGCAGCCCCGATGCTCTAGGTGAGCAGTTCTTC	CASSPDALGEQFF
few	TRBV18	TRBJ2-3	TRBD1	TGTGCCAGCCCACCCGAGGGGGCGGGTGACACAGATACGCAGTATTTT	CASPPEGAGDTDTQYF
-	TRBV29-1	TRBJ2-5	-	TGCAGCGTTGAAGTCAGGCAAGAGACCCAGTACTTC	CSVEVRQETQYF
few	TRBV29-1	TRBJ2-5	TRBD1	TGCAGCGCGCTGGACAGGGGGCAAGAGACCCAGTACTTC	CSALDRGQETQYF
-	TRBV9	TRBJ1-2	-	TGTGCCAGCAGCGTAGAGGGGGACCTATATGGCTACACCTTC	CASSVEGDLYGYTF
-	TRBV29-1	TRBJ2-3	-	TGCAGCGTTCCCAGGGCAGATACGCAGTATTTT	CSVPRADTQYF
-	TRBV11-2	TRBJ1-1	-	TGTGCCAGCAGCATTAATCAGGGAAACACTGAAGCTTTCTTT	CASSINQGNTEAFF
-	TRBV11-2	TRBJ2-3	-	TGTGCCAGCAGCCTCGCTAGGGGCACAGATACGCAGTATTTT	CASSLARGTDTQYF
-	TRBV30	TRBJ2-7	-	TGTGCCTCCCAAAGAGGGGTCTACGAGCAGTACTTC	CASQRGVYEQYF
-	TRBV25-1	TRBJ2-7	TRBD1	TGTGCCAGCCCTTCCGGGACAGGGAGCTCCTACGAGCAGTACTTC	CASPSGTGSSYEQYF
-	TRBV19	TRBJ2-3	-	TGTGCCAGTAGTTCACAGGAGAGGAATACGCAGTATTTT	CASSSQERNTQYF
-	TRBV9	TRBJ1-1	-	TGTGCCAGCAGCGTAGATTTAGCGAGCACTGAAGCTTTCTTT	CASSVDLASTEAFF
-	TRBV5-6	TRBJ2-1	-	TGTGCCAGCAGCAGTCAAAGCCTCTATGAGCAGTTCTTC	CASSSQSLYEQFF
-	TRBV19	TRBJ1-6	TRBD1	TGTGCCAGTAGTACCGGACAGGGGAGTTCCTCACCCCTCCACTTT	CASSTGQGSSSPLHF
-	TRBV5-1	TRBJ2-5	-	TGCGCCAGCAGCTTAAACCAAGAGACCCAGTACTTC	CASSLNQETQYF
-	TRBV7-6	TRBJ2-1	TRBD1	TGTGCCAGCAGCTTTAGGACAGGGAATGAGCAGTTCTTC	CASSFRTGNEQFF
-	TRBV4-1	TRBJ2-6	TRBD1	TGCGCCAGCAGGAGACCGGGACAGAACTCTGGGGCCAACGTCCTGACTTTC	CASRRPGQNSGANVLTF
-	TRBV4-1	TRBJ2-7	TRBD1	TGCGCCAGCAGCCACGCGGGACAGGGAAATTACGAGCAGTACTTC	CASSHAGQGNYEQYF
-	TRBV30	TRBJ2-5	TRBD2	TGTGCCTGGAGGACAGCGGGGAACCAAGAGACCCAGTACTTC	CAWRTAGNQETQYF
-	TRBV30	TRBJ1-5	TRBD1	TGTGCCTGGGCAGGGGGCTTAGGTCAGCCCCAGCATTTT	CAWAGGLGQPQHF
few	TRBV5-1	TRBJ2-1	-	TGCGCCAGCAGCGGAAGCAGGCCTGTTTACGGCAATGAGCAGTTCTTC	CASSGSRPVYGNEQFF
few	TRBV7-2	TRBJ2-7	-	TGTGCCAGCAGCTTAGAAGGTCACGAGCAGTACTTC	CASSLEGHEQYF
-	TRBV5-1	TRBJ2-2	-	TGCGCCAGCATCCCCGGAGGGGGCGGGAGCACCGGGGAGCTGTTTTTT	CASIPGGGGSTGELFF
few	TRBV7-2	TRBJ1-6	-	TGTGCCAGCAGCTCAACAGGACATAATAATTCACCCCTCCACTTT	CASSSTGHNNSPLHF
-	TRBV5-1	TRBJ2-5	TRBD1	TGCGCCAGCTGCGTTAGGGGGCAGGGCGCAGAGACCCAGTACTTC	CASCVRGQGAETQYF
-	TRBV6-5	TRBJ2-6	-	TGTGCCAGCATCGGAACCTCTGGGGCCAACGTCCTGACTTTC	CASIGTSGANVLTF
-	TRBV2	TRBJ1-5	-	TGTGCCAGCAGAACCGGGGCAGCGGCCCAGCCCCAGCATTTT	CASRTGAAAQPQHF
few	TRBV4-1	TRBJ2-7	TRBD1	TGCGCCAGCAGCCAAGTCACCGGACAGGGGGCTTACGAGCAGTACTTC	CASSQVTGQGAYEQYF
-	TRBV19	TRBJ1-5	TRBD1	TGTGCCAGCTCGTCGACAGGGGGCAATCAGCCCCAGCATTTT	CASSSTGGNQPQHF
few	TRBV9	TRBJ1-3	-	TGTGCCAGCAGCGTAAACCCGGGCTCGGGAAACACCATATATTTT	CASSVNPGSGNTIYF
-	TRBV5-1	TRBJ2-1	-	TGCGCCAGCAGCTCAAACGGCGAAGGGGATGAGCAGTTCTTC	CASSSNGEGDEQFF
-	TRBV30	TRBJ1-2	TRBD1	TGTGCCTGGAGTGCCGAGACAGGGAGGCTCGGCTACACCTTC	CAWSAETGRLGYTF
few	TRBV4-1	TRBJ2-2	-	TGCGCCAGCAGCCAACTCGGGGGCCCGCGGGAGCTGTTTTTT	CASSQLGGPRELFF
few	TRBV29-1	TRBJ1-2	-	TGCAGCGTTGAAGACCTCTATGGCTACACCTTC	CSVEDLYGYTF
-	TRBV7-8	TRBJ2-1	-	TGTGCCAGCAGCGTTGGTATTTGGACTCACAATGAGCAGTTCTTC	CASSVGIWTHNEQFF
-	TRBV9	TRBJ1-2	-	TGTGCCAGCAGCAGGACAGAGCGCGGCTACACCTTC	CASSRTERGYTF